These 17 T cell receptor beta chains originate from one sample sequenced in a study of blood T cells in healthy people across ages. Primers used in a second PCR of roughly 6 to 11 cycles were a sample-barcoded 5' primer and a J-beta primer mix. TCRdb reprocessed the 5' RACE reads with MiXCR, giving one entry per CDR3 protein. The data show over a million distinct CDR3 sequences, 45% seen once. The sample taken for sequencing was blood. The receptors shown here come from a woman aged 55-70 years in good health.

The gene calls are TRBV27 and TRBJ2-7, with TRBD2 identical over 11 bases. Germline assignment: CDR1 MNHEY and CDR2 SMNVEV (reference sequence). The CDR3 is 16 residues long. J was trimmed by 6 bases and V by 0 bases; bases with no gene match: 7. CDR3 coding DNA: TGTGCCAGCAGTTTATCCCCGGGGCTAGCGGGAGGCGAGCAGTACTTC. This codes for CASSLSPGLAGGEQYF.

This clonotype turned up a few times. The V and J genes are TRBV5-1 and TRBJ2-2; 8 nucleotides line up with TRBD2. J lost 5 bases, V lost 3 bases, and 12 bases had no gene match. CDR3 length: 17 amino acids. Germline V gene data show CDR1 as SGHRS and CDR2 as YFSETQ. The CDR3 is CASSYLPSGSGTGELFF. CDR3 in DNA: TGCGCCAGCAGCTACCTACCAAGCGGGAGCGGGACCGGGGAGCTGTTTTTT. The whole variable domain, filled in from reference TRBV5-1 and TRBJ2-2, reads KAGVTQTPRYLIKTRGQQVTLSCSPISGHRSVSWYQQTPGQGLQFLFEYFSETQRNKGNFPGRFSGRQFSNSRSEMNVSTLELGDSALYLCASSYLPSGSGTGELFFGEGSRLTVL.

This sequence joins TRBV20-1 and TRBJ2-6; D gene unclear. V was cut by 0 bases and J by 4 bases, with 7 bases left in between. CDR1 DFQATT and CDR2 SNEGSKA come from the germline V gene (reference sequence). This CDR3 is 14 amino acids long. CDR3 nucleotide sequence: TGCAGTGCTAGAGAGTACCCCGGGGCCAACGTCCTGACTTTC. Translated, it gives CSAREYPGANVLTF.

This clonotype occurred a few times. J is TRBJ2-3 and V is TRBV7-9, with D perhaps TRBD2 (7 bases). The CDR3 sequence is 14 residues long. CDR1 SEHNR and CDR2 FQNEAQ come from the germline V gene (reference sequence). The CDR3 spells CAQGSSGITDTQYF. The CDR3 DNA reads TGTGCTCAGGGGTCCAGCGGGATCACAGATACGCAGTATTTT.

The V and J genes are TRBV5-1 and TRBJ2-1, with 8 bases lining up with TRBD2. The CDR3 totals 16 residues. The V segment lost 4 bases and the J segment 4 bases; nucleotides outside the gene matches: 10. CDR1 and CDR2 from the germline V gene are SGHRS and YFSETQ. The CDR3 protein is CASSRGGRESYNEQFF. In nucleotides, the CDR3 is TGCGCCAGCAGCCGCGGGGGGCGGGAGTCTTACAATGAGCAGTTCTTC.

The chain employs TRBV5-1 and TRBJ1-2; D gene uncertain. This CDR3 is built from 12 residues. The germline V and J ends were trimmed by 1 base and 6 bases, with 7 bases remaining between them. CDR1 is SGHRS and CDR2 is YFSETQ in the germline V gene. The CDR3, as DNA: TGCGCCAGCAGCTTGAAAGGCCATGGCTACACCTTC. Translated: CASSLKGHGYTF.

A few counts support this clonotype. The CDR3 sequence: CSVRFAGQGFGGELFF. The DNA for the CDR3 is TGCAGCGTTAGGTTCGCGGGACAGGGTTTTGGCGGGGAGCTGTTTTTT. The chain links TRBV29-1 to TRBJ2-2, with TRBD1 identical over 9 bases. CDR1 SQVTM and CDR2 ANQGSEA come from the germline V gene. Trimming took 5 bases from V and 7 from J; bases not matched to a gene: 14. The CDR3 consists of 16 residues.

The rearrangement links TRBV3-1 to TRBJ2-5, with TRBD1 as a possible D gene (6 bases). There are 15 residues in the CDR3. Germline loops: CDR1 LGHDT, CDR2 YNNKEL (reference sequence). Trimming cost V 4 bases and J 4 bases, with 16 bases left between them. CDR3 region: CASSPQDRWGETQYF. The CDR3 DNA reads as TGTGCCAGCAGCCCTCAGGACAGATGGGGAGAGACCCAGTACTTC.

This clonotype was counted between two and nine times. The V call is TRBV6-1, the J call TRBJ1-4; possible D gene TRBD1, 5 bases. The length of the CDR3 is 14 residues. Germline CDR1 and CDR2: MNHNS and SASEGT. Trimming shortened V by 5 bases and J by 8 bases, and 15 bases separated the two germline ends. DNA of the CDR3: TGTGCCAGCAGTCTGGGGGGGGGTAAGGAAAAACTGTTTTTT. Protein product: CASSLGGGKEKLFF.

This chain links TRBV6-1 with TRBJ2-5, with 8 bases lining up with TRBD2. Germline trimming cut 7 bases from V and 4 bases from J; bases unmatched to any gene: 14. Germline V gene data show CDR1 as MNHNS and CDR2 as SASEGT. CDR3 length: 16 residues. The CDR3 sequence is CASTLALGLGRETQYF. DNA for the CDR3: TGTGCCAGCACATTAGCTTTGGGACTAGGGCGAGAGACCCAGTACTTC.

The rearrangement uses TRBV10-3 and TRBJ2-7; perhaps TRBD1 as D (7 bases). Germline CDR1 is ENHRY and CDR2 is SYGVKD. V was clipped by 2 bases and J by 3 bases, with 17 bases between them. CDR3 size: 16 residues. Here the CDR3 reads CAISELGGGSVYEQYF. CDR3 DNA: TGTGCCATCAGTGAGCTTGGAGGGGGCAGTGTCTACGAGCAGTACTTC.

The CDR3 coding sequence is TGTGCCAGCAGCCAAGGACAGGGAGGCATTCAGTACTTC. Translated, it gives CASSQGQGGIQYF. This chain uses TRBV13 with TRBJ2-5, with 8 bases that match TRBD1. TRBJ2-4 matches the DNA end more closely, so the J call is doubtful. The CDR3 covers 13 residues. Germline assignment: CDR1 PRHDT and CDR2 FYEKMQ (reference sequence).

The rearrangement uses TRBV4-1 and TRBJ2-1; possible D gene TRBD2, 5 bases. The V end lost 1 base, the J end lost 3 bases, and 10 bases lay between the germline ends. This CDR3 has 15 amino acids. The V gene's germline CDR1 is MGHRA and CDR2 YSYEKL. The CDR3 DNA sequence: TGCGCCAGCAGCCAAGGCCACGGGAACTACAATGAGCAGTTCTTC. Encoded protein: CASSQGHGNYNEQFF.

The gene calls are TRBV29-1 and TRBJ1-1; no clear D gene. The germline CDR1 and CDR2 sequences are SQVTM and ANQGSEA. V shed 7 bases and J shed 7 bases, with 10 bases lying between them. There are 10 residues in the CDR3. The CDR3 region is CSGKTLEAFF. In DNA form, the CDR3 reads TGCAGCGGCAAAACCCTTGAAGCTTTCTTT.

This rearrangement joins TRBV29-1 to TRBJ2-5; tentative D call: TRBD1 (6 bases). The CDR3 is 18 residues long. Germline CDR1 reads SQVTM; CDR2 reads ANQGSEA. The V and J ends lost 1 base and 0 bases respectively, with 21 bases between them. The CDR3 here is CSVEGDLQGWSDQETQYF. DNA for the CDR3: TGCAGCGTTGAAGGGGACCTACAGGGCTGGAGTGACCAAGAGACCCAGTACTTC.

This clonotype showed up just a few times. The rearrangement joins TRBV7-9 to TRBJ1-1; perhaps TRBD1 as D (6 bases). Germline CDR1 reads SEHNR; CDR2 reads FQNEAQ (reference sequence). V was trimmed by 1 base and J by 5 bases, leaving 17 bases between them. The CDR3 runs 16 residues. The CDR3 loop reads CASSLGGPGARTEAFF. CDR3 nucleotide sequence: TGTGCCAGCAGCTTAGGCGGTCCGGGGGCCAGGACTGAAGCTTTCTTT.

The chain couples TRBV5-5 to TRBJ2-1; D unclear. Germline CDR1 and CDR2: SGHKS and YYEKEE (reference sequence). V gave up 2 bases and J gave up 10 bases, with 4 bases separating them. The CDR3 length is 10 residues. The chain's CDR3 is CASSLVEQFF. CDR3 nucleotides: TGTGCCAGCAGCTTAGTGGAGCAGTTCTTC.